The 10 T cell receptor beta chains presented below share a single source sample, sequenced in a study of cytomegalovirus exposure and HLA in healthy donors. This PCR relied on a set of 60 Vbeta primers and 13 Jbeta primers. Sequencing used immunoSEQ multiplex PCR; TCRdb keeps in-frame clones, though not all of them. Of about 89,000 clones in the sample, about 85% were seen once. Sequenced material: PBMCs. Receptors originate from a man aged 40-50 years in good health and CMV-seropositive.

The chain joins TRBV18 to TRBJ1-4; D may be TRBD1 (6 bases). V dropped 2 bases and J dropped 3 bases, with 13 bases sitting between them. The CDR3 contains 16 residues. Germline V gene data show CDR1 as KGHSH and CDR2 as LQKENI. The CDR3 bases are TGTGCCAGCTCACCATCCGGGGGGCAGGCTAATGAAAAACTGTTTTTT. Its translation: CASSPSGGQANEKLFF.

CDR3 in amino acids: CASRKTGYNEQFF. CDR3 sequence (DNA): TGTGCCAGCAGGAAGACAGGCTACAATGAGCAGTTCTTC. This chain uses TRBV5-6 with TRBJ2-1; tentatively, D is TRBD1 (6 bases). The germline CDR1 and CDR2 sequences are SGHDT and YYEEEE. The CDR3 is made up of 13 amino acids. Trimming removed 5 bases from V and 3 bases from J, with 9 bases in between.

V and J are TRBV10-3 and TRBJ1-2; D perhaps matches TRBD1 (6 bases). V lost 0 bases and J 4 bases, leaving 15 bases between the germline ends. Germline assignment: CDR1 ENHRY and CDR2 SYGVKD. The CDR3 extends over 16 amino acids. The DNA of the CDR3 is TGTGCCATCAGTGAGTCGTCAGGGACATACCCCTATGGCTACACCTTC. Translated: CAISESSGTYPYGYTF.

The V and J genes are TRBV4-1 and TRBJ2-1, with 7 bases matching TRBD1. This CDR3 comprises 14 residues. The germline CDR1 and CDR2 sequences are MGHRA and YSYEKL. The junction had 4 bases not matched to a gene; V was cut back by 0 bases and J by 8 bases. The CDR3 region has the DNA TGCGCCAGCAGCCAAGAACCTCAGGGGGATGAGCAGTTCTTC. Its translation: CASSQEPQGDEQFF.

The chain links TRBV11-3 to TRBJ2-1, with 9 bases identical to TRBD2. V dropped 4 bases and J dropped 0; count of bases not matched to a gene: 1. The germline V gene encodes CDR1 SGHNT and CDR2 YENEEA. The CDR3 is 15 amino acids. The CDR3 bases are TGTGCCAGCAGCTCGCGGGGGGGCTCCTACAATGAGCAGTTCTTC. Protein product: CASSSRGGSYNEQFF.

This chain links TRBV18 with TRBJ2-7, with 8 bases that match TRBD1. Germline V gene lookup returns CDR1 KGHSH and CDR2 LQKENI. This CDR3 comprises 14 residues. V lost 3 bases and J lost 4; bases outside the gene matches: 5. CDR3 in amino acids: CASSPRTGNYEQYF. CDR3 DNA: TGTGCCAGCTCACCCAGGACAGGGAATTACGAGCAGTACTTC.

The CDR3 sequence: CASSSWTGRGRADTQYF. CDR3 nucleotides: TGTGCCAGCAGCTCTTGGACAGGCCGGGGACGAGCAGATACGCAGTATTTT. V is TRBV5-6 and J is TRBJ2-3; TRBD1 agrees at 7 bases. The CDR3 has 17 amino acids. Germline lookup yields CDR1 SGHDT and CDR2 YYEEEE. The junction had 14 bases not matched to a gene; V was cut back by 3 bases and J by 4 bases.

J is TRBJ1-1 and V is TRBV11-3; TRBD1 matches 7 bases. This CDR3 region has 11 residues. Germline-derived CDR1 and CDR2 are SGHNT and YENEEA. Unmatched junction bases numbered 3, after V lost 3 bases and J lost 11 bases. This CDR3 reads CASSFDRVAFF. The CDR3 DNA sequence: TGTGCCAGCAGCTTCGACAGGGTTGCTTTCTTT.

The genes are TRBV7-2 and TRBJ2-1; TRBD2 aligns across 10 bases. This CDR3 contains 15 residues. The junction had 10 bases not matched to a gene; V was cut back by 8 bases and J by 6 bases. From germline, CDR1 is SGHTA and CDR2 FQGNSA. The CDR3 nucleotides read TGTGCCAGCTCCGCAGGACGGACTAGCGGCAATGAGCAGTTCTTC. Amino acid sequence: CASSAGRTSGNEQFF.

The rearrangement links TRBV10-3 to TRBJ2-1, with 10 bases aligning to TRBD1. Trimming removed 2 bases from V and 8 bases from J; junction bases left unmatched: 9. The germline V gene has CDR1 ENHRY and CDR2 SYGVKD. This CDR3 spans 16 amino acids. In DNA, the CDR3 is TGTGCCATCAGTGAGCCGGGACAGGGGAACGGGCATGAGCAGTTCTTC. Its translation is CAISEPGQGNGHEQFF.